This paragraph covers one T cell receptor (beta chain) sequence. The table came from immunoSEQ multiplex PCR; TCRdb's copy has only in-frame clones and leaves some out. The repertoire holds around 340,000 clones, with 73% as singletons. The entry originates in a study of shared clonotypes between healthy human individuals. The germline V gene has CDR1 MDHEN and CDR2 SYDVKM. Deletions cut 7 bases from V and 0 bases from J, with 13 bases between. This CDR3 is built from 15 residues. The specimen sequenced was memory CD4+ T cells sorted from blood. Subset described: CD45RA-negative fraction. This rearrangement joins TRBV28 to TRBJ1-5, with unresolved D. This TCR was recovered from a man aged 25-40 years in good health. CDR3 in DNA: TGTGCCAGCAAGCGTCTAGGGTATAGCAATCAGCCCCAGCATTTT. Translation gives CASKRLGYSNQPQHF.